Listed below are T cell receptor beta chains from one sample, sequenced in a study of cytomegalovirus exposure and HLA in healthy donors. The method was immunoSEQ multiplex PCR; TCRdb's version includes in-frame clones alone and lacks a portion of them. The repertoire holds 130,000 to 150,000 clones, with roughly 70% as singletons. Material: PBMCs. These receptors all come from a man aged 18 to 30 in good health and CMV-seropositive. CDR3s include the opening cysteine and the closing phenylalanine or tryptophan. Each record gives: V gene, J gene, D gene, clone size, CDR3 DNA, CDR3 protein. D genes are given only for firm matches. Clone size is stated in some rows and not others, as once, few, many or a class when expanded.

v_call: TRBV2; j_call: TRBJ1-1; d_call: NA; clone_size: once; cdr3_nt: TGTGCCAGCAGCTACGCGGCGGGCGGTGAAGCTTTCTTT; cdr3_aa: CASSYAAGGEAFF
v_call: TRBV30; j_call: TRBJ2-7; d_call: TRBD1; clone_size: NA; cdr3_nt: TGTGCCTGGAGCCCGGGACAGGTTTACGAGCAGTACTTC; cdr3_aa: CAWSPGQVYEQYF
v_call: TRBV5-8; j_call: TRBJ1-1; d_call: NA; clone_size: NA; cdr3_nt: TGTGGGGAGGGGCCGAACACTGAAGCTTTCTTT; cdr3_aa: CGEGPNTEAFF
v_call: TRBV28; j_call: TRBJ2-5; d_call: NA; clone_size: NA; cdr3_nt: TGTGCCAGCAGTTTTCTCGGACAGCAGCGGACCCAGTACTTC; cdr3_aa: CASSFLGQQRTQYF
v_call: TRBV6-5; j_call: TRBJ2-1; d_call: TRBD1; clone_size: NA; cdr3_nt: TGTGCCAGCAGTCGGGACAGATACAATGAGCAGTTCTTC; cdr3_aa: CASSRDRYNEQFF
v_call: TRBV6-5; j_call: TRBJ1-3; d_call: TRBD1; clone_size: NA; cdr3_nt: TGTGCCAGCAGTTACCTGACAGGGGCGGACACCATATATTTT; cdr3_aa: CASSYLTGADTIYF
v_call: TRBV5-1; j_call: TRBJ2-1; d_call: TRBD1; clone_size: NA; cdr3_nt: TGCGCCAGCAGCTTGGGACCAGGGGGCGATGAGCAGTTCTTC; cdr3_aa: CASSLGPGGDEQFF
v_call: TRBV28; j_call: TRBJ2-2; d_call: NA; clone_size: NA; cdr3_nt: TGTGCCAGCAGGTCAGGGAACACCGGGGAGCTGTTTTTT; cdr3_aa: CASRSGNTGELFF
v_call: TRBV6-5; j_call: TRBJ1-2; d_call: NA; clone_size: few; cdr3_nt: TGTGCCAGCAGGACTGTCGGTGGCTACACCTTC; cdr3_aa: CASRTVGGYTF
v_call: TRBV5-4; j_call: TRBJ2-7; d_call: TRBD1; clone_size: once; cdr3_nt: TGTGCCAGCAGCCCACCCAGGGGGCCAAAGGACGAGCAGTACTTC; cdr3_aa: CASSPPRGPKDEQYF
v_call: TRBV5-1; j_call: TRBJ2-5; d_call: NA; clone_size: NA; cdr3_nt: TGCGCCAGCAGCTTGGCCCGGAGTTCCCCCCCGGAGACCCAGTACTTC; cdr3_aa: CASSLARSSPPETQYF
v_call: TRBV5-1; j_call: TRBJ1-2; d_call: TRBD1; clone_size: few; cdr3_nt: TGCGCCAGCAGCGACAGGGTAGGCAATGGCTACACCTTC; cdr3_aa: CASSDRVGNGYTF
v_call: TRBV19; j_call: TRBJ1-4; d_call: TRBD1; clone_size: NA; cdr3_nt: TGTGCCAGTAGTGGACCGGACAGGGACCTGGTAAAACTGTTTTTT; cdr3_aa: CASSGPDRDLVKLFF
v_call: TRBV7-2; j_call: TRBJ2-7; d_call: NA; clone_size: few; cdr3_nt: TGTGCCAGCAGCTTAAACAGAGGTAGCGTTGTATCCGAGCAGTACTTC; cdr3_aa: CASSLNRGSVVSEQYF
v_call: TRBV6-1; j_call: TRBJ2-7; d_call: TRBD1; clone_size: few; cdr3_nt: TGTGCCAGCAGGGACAGGGGGAAGTACGAGCAGTACTTC; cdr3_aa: CASRDRGKYEQYF
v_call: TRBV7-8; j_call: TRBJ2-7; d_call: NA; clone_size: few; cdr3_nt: TGTGCCAGCAGCTTAAGGCAGGGTTCCTACGAGCAGTACTTC; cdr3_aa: CASSLRQGSYEQYF